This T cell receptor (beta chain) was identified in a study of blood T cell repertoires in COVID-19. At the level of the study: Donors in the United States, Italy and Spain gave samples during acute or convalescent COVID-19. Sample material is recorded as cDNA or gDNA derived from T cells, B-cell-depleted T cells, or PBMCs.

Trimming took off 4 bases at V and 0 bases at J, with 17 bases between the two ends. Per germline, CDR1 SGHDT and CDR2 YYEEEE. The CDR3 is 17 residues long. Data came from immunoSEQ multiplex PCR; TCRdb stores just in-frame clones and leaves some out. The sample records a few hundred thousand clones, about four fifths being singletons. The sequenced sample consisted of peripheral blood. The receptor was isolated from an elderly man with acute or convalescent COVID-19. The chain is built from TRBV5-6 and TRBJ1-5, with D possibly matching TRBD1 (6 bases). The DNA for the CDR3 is TGTGCCAGCAGCCGCAAACCGGGACAAAATAGCAATCAGCCCCAGCATTTT. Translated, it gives CASSRKPGQNSNQPQHF.